Listed below are T cell receptor beta chains from one sample, sequenced in a study of blood T cell repertoires in COVID-19. Profiling relied on immunoSEQ multiplex PCR, and the TCRdb table lists in-frame clones only, not all of them. The data hold tens of thousands of clones, with 75% to 95% observed a single time. The material sequenced was peripheral blood. All receptors derive from a woman aged 80 or older with acute or convalescent COVID-19. Each CDR3 is given with its conserved first and last residue. A D gene is named only where the DNA matches it firmly. Size is omitted from some rows. Given values are once, few, many or a class for expanded clones.

TRBD2,NA,TRBV2,TRBJ2-3,TGTGCCAGCAGAAATAGCGGGGGCGATACGCAGTATTTT,CASRNSGGDTQYF
NA,few,TRBV9,TRBJ2-7,TGTGCCAGCAGCCCCATCTACGAGCAGTACTTC,CASSPIYEQYF
NA,NA,TRBV6-5,TRBJ2-7,TGTGCCAGCACTTCGGCCTACGAGCAGTACTTC,CASTSAYEQYF
NA,once,TRBV18,TRBJ2-5,TGTGCCAGCTCACCACTAAGGGAGACCCAGCGGAAAGAGACCCAGTACTTC,CASSPLRETQRKETQYF
TRBD2,NA,TRBV7-8,TRBJ2-5,TGTGCCAGCAGCTGGGTAGCCGGGGGGAATCAAGAGACCCAGTACTTC,CASSWVAGGNQETQYF
NA,NA,TRBV30,TRBJ1-1,TGTGCCTGGAGTGCGATAGACAGGCTCAACACTGAAGCTTTCTTT,CAWSAIDRLNTEAFF
TRBD1,NA,TRBV6-1,TRBJ1-2,TGTGCCAGCAGTGAAGTCGGACAGGTCCGCAGTGGCTACACCTTC,CASSEVGQVRSGYTF
NA,NA,TRBV7-2,TRBJ2-1,TGTGCCAGCTGCCTCCAGGGGAGTTTGTTCAATGAGCAGTTCTTC,CASCLQGSLFNEQFF
NA,NA,TRBV3-1/TRBV3-2,TRBJ1-5,TGTGCCAGCAGCCAATCCGTAGACAAGAATCAGCCCCAGCATTTT,CASSQSVDKNQPQHF
NA,NA,TRBV13,TRBJ1-2,TGTGCCAGCAGCGCCAAGTCGGGGGGCTATGGCTACACCTTC,CASSAKSGGYGYTF
TRBD1,NA,TRBV2,TRBJ1-5,TGTGCCACCAGGGGGCCGGATCAGCCCCAGCATTTT,CATRGPDQPQHF
NA,NA,TRBV6-1,TRBJ1-1,TGTGCCAGCAGTGAAGCGGCACAGAACACTGAAGCTTTCTTT,CASSEAAQNTEAFF
TRBD2,few,TRBV5-1,TRBJ2-2,TGCGCCAGCAGCTTGACTAGCGGGGGACGGGGGACCGGGGAGCTGTTTTTT,CASSLTSGGRGTGELFF
NA,NA,TRBV12-5,TRBJ1-5,TGTGCTAGTGGTTTGCGAAACCCGGGGGATTTTGAGTGGATTCGAGGGGTGAATCAGCCCCAGCATTTT,CASGLRNPGDFEWIRGVNQPQHF
TRBD1,NA,TRBV19,TRBJ1-6,TGTGCCAGTAGGGGACAGGGGCGTAATTCACCCCTCCACTTT,CASRGQGRNSPLHF
NA,NA,TRBV29-1,TRBJ1-3,TGCAGCGTTTGGCGGGATTCTGGAAACACCATATATTTT,CSVWRDSGNTIYF
TRBD1,NA,TRBV27,TRBJ1-2,TGTGCCAGCAGTTTCTTGCTTGCCGGGACAGGGTCGCCTAACTATGGCTACACCTTC,CASSFLLAGTGSPNYGYTF
TRBD1,NA,TRBV19,TRBJ2-1,TGTGCCAGCCTACAGGGGGAGGCCCCCAATGAGCAGTTCTTC,CASLQGEAPNEQFF
TRBD1,NA,TRBV18,TRBJ2-7,TGTGCCAGCTCACCATGGCAGGGGGCGACATCGTCGGACTACGAGCAGTACTTC,CASSPWQGATSSDYEQYF
TRBD1,NA,TRBV6-2/TRBV6-3,TRBJ2-2,TGTGCCAGCAGTTACGGGACAGGGGCGAACACCGGGGAGCTGTTTTTT,CASSYGTGANTGELFF
NA,NA,TRBV12-3/TRBV12-4,TRBJ1-5,TGTGCCAGCAGTTTACTTAGCAATCAGCCCCAGCATTTT,CASSLLSNQPQHF
TRBD2,NA,TRBV5-1,TRBJ2-3,TGCGCCAGCAGCTGGGGGACTAGCAATTCGTTCGATACGCAGTATTTT,CASSWGTSNSFDTQYF
NA,NA,TRBV6-5,TRBJ2-5,TGTGCCAGCACCAACAATCTCGGGGGCCAAGAGACCCAGTACTTC,CASTNNLGGQETQYF
NA,NA,TRBV7-2,TRBJ1-1,TGTGCCAGCAGCTCCTTGGGGGCAATGAACACTGAAGCTTTCTTT,CASSSLGAMNTEAFF
TRBD1,NA,TRBV30,TRBJ1-2,TGTGCCTGGTCAATCGGACAGGCCGCTAACTATGGCTACACCTTC,CAWSIGQAANYGYTF
NA,NA,TRBV6-5,TRBJ1-1,TGTGCCAGCAGTTTCGGGGACACTGAAGCTTTCTTT,CASSFGDTEAFF
NA,NA,TRBV5-1,TRBJ2-5,TGCGCCAGCAGCTTGGAGGGGGGGCGAGAGACCCAGTACTTC,CASSLEGGRETQYF
NA,few,TRBV5-4,TRBJ1-1,TGTGCCAGCAGCTTGATAACAGCCCTGAACACTGAAGCTTTCTTT,CASSLITALNTEAFF
NA,NA,TRBV30,TRBJ1-6,TGTGCCTGGAGGACCCGCGGGGCGGCCAACGGTTCACCCCTCCACTTT,CAWRTRGAANGSPLHF
NA,NA,TRBV27,TRBJ1-1,TGTGCCAGCAGTTTTTATGCTTTAAGCAGGGGAGACACTGAAGCTTTCTTT,CASSFYALSRGDTEAFF
TRBD2,NA,TRBV5-1,TRBJ2-1,TGCGCCAGCAGCTGGACTAGCTCCTACAATGAGCAGTTCTTC,CASSWTSSYNEQFF
TRBD2,NA,TRBV11-2,TRBJ2-1,TGTGCCAGCAGCTTCCCGACTAGCGTTCTGAATGAGCAGTTCTTC,CASSFPTSVLNEQFF
NA,NA,TRBV5-4,TRBJ1-6,TGTGCCAGCAGCTTGGTTAGGGGGTCGCCCCTCCACTTT,CASSLVRGSPLHF
NA,NA,TRBV18,TRBJ2-2,TGTGCCAGCTCACCACCTAACAGGGCCGCATACACCGGGGAGCTGTTTTTT,CASSPPNRAAYTGELFF
TRBD1,once,TRBV6-5,TRBJ2-6,TGTGCCAGCAGTACACAGGGGGCTGGGGCCAACGTCCTGACTTTC,CASSTQGAGANVLTF
NA,NA,TRBV18,TRBJ1-3,TGTGCCAGCTCACCACCAGGGGTAACTGGAAACACCATATATTTT,CASSPPGVTGNTIYF
NA,NA,TRBV29-1,TRBJ2-7,TGCAGCGTAGGGGACAACTCCTACGAGCAGTACTTC,CSVGDNSYEQYF
NA,NA,TRBV5-1,TRBJ2-1,TGCGCCAGCAGCTTTACCACAGGGATGAATGAGCAGTTCTTC,CASSFTTGMNEQFF
NA,NA,TRBV15,TRBJ2-1,TGTGCCACCAGCAGTTCCAACAATGAGCAGTTCTTC,CATSSSNNEQFF
TRBD2,NA,TRBV3-1/TRBV3-2,TRBJ2-2,TGTGCCAGCAGAACTAGCGGGGGGGCCGGCGGGGAGCTGTTTTTT,CASRTSGGAGGELFF
TRBD1,few,TRBV3-1/TRBV3-2,TRBJ1-6,TGTGCCAGCAGTCTTTATGGGACAGGCGTACCTTCACCCCTCCACTTT,CASSLYGTGVPSPLHF
TRBD1,NA,TRBV7-7,TRBJ1-5,TGTGCTAGCAGCTTAGGGGGCGGCAATCAGCCCCAGCATTTT,CASSLGGGNQPQHF
TRBD2,NA,TRBV4-1,TRBJ2-1,TGCGCCAGCAGCCAAGGCGGGACTAGCGACAATGAGCAGTTCTTC,CASSQGGTSDNEQFF
NA,NA,TRBV2,TRBJ2-1,TGTGCCAGCAGTGATTCTAGGATTGGTGAGCAGTTCTTC,CASSDSRIGEQFF
TRBD2,NA,TRBV3-1/TRBV3-2,TRBJ2-3,TGTGCCAGCAGCCGGACTAGCGGGGGGGGCACAGATACGCAGTATTTT,CASSRTSGGGTDTQYF
NA,NA,TRBV10-3,TRBJ2-3,TGTGCCAGTCGGGACACCCGGAGCACAGATACGCAGTATTTT,CASRDTRSTDTQYF